Listed below are T cell receptor beta chains from one sample, sequenced in a study of T cell repertoires in cytomegalovirus infection. TCRdb redid the calling of the reads with MiXCR, one entry per CDR3 protein. Counted here are under 850,000 distinct CDR3 sequences, around 30% occurring once; the ten biggest clones make up approximately 18%. Their antigens are not known. The sequencing here drew on cultured PBMCs, taken from culture after CMV antigen stimulation. All receptors derive from a human donor in good health (CMV status not recorded). Some clones in this sample may be carry-over from other donors' samples. Each CDR3 is given with its conserved first and last residue. The D gene is left open where the match is weak. The size field is filled for only some rows; it gives once, few, many or a size class.

J gene	D gene	V gene	CDR3 length	clone size	CDR3 protein	CDR3 DNA
TRBJ2-3	TRBD2	TRBV6-1	13	few	CASSREGRYTQYF	TGTGCCAGCAGCAGGGAGGGGAGGTATACGCAGTATTTT
TRBJ1-3	NA	TRBV7-2	15	many	CASSLGGYSGNTIYF	TGTGCCAGCAGCTTGGGAGGTTACTCTGGAAACACCATATATTTT
TRBJ1-4	NA	TRBV29-1	13	few	CSARTFGGEKLFF	TGCAGCGCTAGAACATTTGGAGGTGAAAAACTGTTTTTT
TRBJ2-1	TRBD2	TRBV4-1	16	NA	CASSQDIAGTTQNLFF	TGCGCCAGCAGCCAAGATATAGCGGGCACAACTCAGAACCTGTTCTTC
TRBJ2-1	TRBD2	TRBV11-2	18	NA	CASSLVGATSGGSDEQFF	TGTGCCAGCAGCTTAGTTGGCGCGACTAGCGGGGGGTCGGATGAGCAGTTCTTC
TRBJ2-7	NA	TRBV20-1	13	few	CSARGRVSYEQYF	TGCAGTGCTAGAGGCAGGGTCTCCTACGAGCAGTACTTC
TRBJ1-3	NA	TRBV7-9	16	NA	CASSLPPGKPGNTIYF	TGTGCCAGCAGCTTACCCCCAGGGAAGCCTGGAAACACCATATATTTT
TRBJ1-1	NA	TRBV7-2	13	many	CASSLKADTEAFF	TGTGCCAGCAGCTTAAAAGCGGACACTGAAGCTTTCTTT
TRBJ2-5	NA	TRBV10-3	14	few	CAISEVEPWETQYF	TGTGCCATCAGTGAAGTTGAGCCCTGGGAGACCCAGTACTTC
TRBJ2-7	TRBD2	TRBV7-2	13	few	CASSFSPGGEQYF	TGTGCCAGCAGCTTCTCACCGGGAGGCGAGCAGTACTTC
TRBJ1-6	NA	TRBV6-6	15	few	CASSSRDLENSPLHF	TGTGCCAGCAGTTCCCGGGACCTCGAGAATTCACCCCTCCACTTT
TRBJ1-1	NA	TRBV7-2	14	many	CASSLDRGYTEAFF	TGTGCCAGCAGCTTAGATCGGGGATACACTGAAGCTTTCTTT
TRBJ1-5	TRBD1	TRBV5-8	15	once	CASSTGQGRDQPQHF	TGTGCCAGCAGCACCGGACAGGGTAGGGATCAGCCCCAGCATTTT